The 12 T cell receptor beta chains listed next were all sequenced from one sample in a study of cytomegalovirus exposure and HLA in healthy donors. It was with 60 Vbeta and 13 Jbeta primers that the PCR ran. Sequenced by immunoSEQ multiplex PCR; TCRdb stores in-frame clones only, minus some. The sample lists some 110,000 clones; approximately 80% were seen once. The sequenced material came from PBMCs. These receptors originate from a man aged 30 to 45 in good health and CMV-seronegative.

The chain joins TRBV13 to TRBJ1-6; TRBD1 is a possible D gene (6 bases). From germline, CDR1 is PRHDT and CDR2 FYEKMQ (reference sequence). V lost 5 bases, J lost 7 bases, and 9 bases lay in between. The length of the CDR3 is 13 residues. The CDR3 here is CASSPRGNSPLHF. In nucleotides, the CDR3 is TGTGCCAGCAGCCCGAGGGGGAATTCACCCCTCCACTTT.

A single count supports this clone. The V gene is TRBV9, the J gene TRBJ2-5; TRBD1 agrees at 9 bases. J gave up 5 bases and V 3 bases, and 11 bases lay outside the gene matches. Germline values: CDR1 SGDLS, CDR2 YYNGEE. The length of the CDR3 is 16 residues. CDR3 DNA: TGTGCCAGCAGCGCGGGGACAGGGAAAGTGGGGGAGACCCAGTACTTC. Protein: CASSAGTGKVGETQYF.

The sample holds a few counts of this clone. V usage is TRBV7-2 and J usage is TRBJ1-5; TRBD1 agrees at 9 bases. This CDR3 is built from 17 residues. The ends lost 1 base at V and 7 bases at J; junction bases unmatched: 11. Germline CDR1 and CDR2: SGHTA and FQGNSA. CDR3 nucleotide sequence: TGTGCCAGCAGCTTAGAGGGGGACAGGGCTGGTGGGCAGCCCCAGCATTTT. It encodes CASSLEGDRAGGQPQHF.

The chain uses TRBV7-6 and TRBJ2-7, with D maybe TRBD1 (6 bases). Looked up from germline, CDR1 is SGHVS and CDR2 is FNYEAQ. V dropped 1 base and J dropped 0 bases, with 16 bases sitting between them. The CDR3 consists of 17 residues. The CDR3 protein is CASSLEENRAGSYEQYF. CDR3 sequence (DNA): TGTGCCAGCAGCTTAGAGGAAAACAGGGCAGGCTCCTACGAGCAGTACTTC.

The rearrangement uses TRBV5-4 and TRBJ2-4, with D tentatively TRBD1 (5 bases). Germline V gives CDR1 SGHNT, CDR2 YYREEE (reference sequence). V was pared by 0 bases and J by 0 bases, with 10 bases between. This CDR3 spans 16 amino acids. CDR3 sequence: CASSLVAGLAKNIQYF. CDR3 coding DNA: TGTGCCAGCAGCTTGGTGGCAGGGCTAGCCAAAAACATTCAGTACTTC.

CDR3 amino acids: CASSSGTGSPYEQYF. DNA for the CDR3: TGTGCCAGCAGTAGTGGGACAGGGAGTCCCTACGAGCAGTACTTC. The genes are TRBV11-3 and TRBJ2-7, with 9 positions matching TRBD1. The CDR3 has 15 amino acids. CDR1 and CDR2 (germline): SGHNT, YENEEA. The junction had 8 bases not matched to a gene; V was cut back by 6 bases and J by 2 bases.

This clone was detected a few times. The chain links TRBV29-1 to TRBJ2-7, with 9 bases fitting TRBD2. V lost 2 bases to trimming and J lost 7 bases; unmatched junction nucleotides: 9. The CDR3 length is 14 residues. Germline-derived CDR1 and CDR2 are SQVTM and ANQGSEA. This chain's CDR3 is CSVESAGGRIEQYF. In nucleotides, the CDR3 is TGCAGCGTTGAATCCGCGGGGGGGCGGATAGAGCAGTACTTC.

The V call is TRBV14, the J call TRBJ2-7, with D maybe TRBD2 (6 bases). Deletions cut 4 bases from V and 0 bases from J, with 13 bases between. This CDR3 is 15 amino acids long. Germline loops: CDR1 SGHDN, CDR2 FVKESK. The CDR3 DNA reads TGTGCCAGCAGCCCACTGTCCGGGAGCTCCTACGAGCAGTACTTC. Translating it yields CASSPLSGSSYEQYF.

This chain uses TRBV5-6 with TRBJ2-5; TRBD1 aligns across 8 bases. The J call could be wrong; TRBJ2-7 is a better fit for the DNA end. The CDR3 spans 14 residues. Germline loops: CDR1 SGHDT, CDR2 YYEEEE. The CDR3 nucleotides are TGTGCCAGCAGCTTGGGGGGACAGGCCTACGAGCAGTACTTC. As protein: CASSLGGQAYEQYF.

The genes are TRBV5-4 and TRBJ1-4; a weak D match, TRBD1 (5 bases). Germline CDR1 SGHNT, CDR2 YYREEE (reference sequence). This CDR3 has 13 amino acids. The V gene lost 4 bases and the J gene lost 8 bases, with 12 bases spanning the gap. In DNA, the CDR3 is TGTGCCAGCAGCCCGACGGGGGAGGAAAAACTGTTTTTT. It specifies CASSPTGEEKLFF. Combining the CDR3 with reference TRBV5-4 and TRBJ1-4 gives the whole variable domain ETGVTQSPTHLIKTRGQQVTLRCSSQSGHNTVSWYQQALGQGPQFIFQYYREEENGRGNFPPRFSGLQFPNYSSELNVNALELDDSALYLCASSPTGEEKLFFGSGTQLSVL.

The chain has TRBV4-3 and TRBJ2-7; the match to TRBD1 covers 11 bases. From germline, CDR1 is LGHNA and CDR2 YSLEER. V lost 2 bases to trimming and J lost 3 bases; unmatched junction nucleotides: 3. This CDR3 comprises 15 residues. The CDR3 DNA is TGCGCCAGCAGCCAAAAGGACAGGGGGCTCTACGAGCAGTACTTC. It is translated as CASSQKDRGLYEQYF.

This clone was observed a handful of times. The rearrangement uses TRBV6-5 and TRBJ2-7; D is unresolved. The germline V gene has CDR1 MNHEY and CDR2 SVGAGI. V was shortened by 0 bases and J by 3 bases, with 3 bases between the two germline ends. CDR3 length: 12 amino acids. The CDR3 DNA reads TGTGCCAGCAGTTACTCTCTCTACGAGCAGTACTTC. This codes for CASSYSLYEQYF.